This T cell receptor beta chain appears in the sequencing data of a study of blood T cell repertoires in COVID-19. The germline V gene encodes CDR1 MDHEN and CDR2 SYDVKM. The CDR3 extends over 15 amino acids. Trimming left V 3 bases short and J 2 bases short, with 8 bases between. Here immunoSEQ multiplex PCR was the method, and the copy in TCRdb shows in-frame clones only, minus some. Altogether fewer than 80,000 clones are present, roughly 89% being singletons, with the ten largest covering 5% to 6%. The V call is TRBV28, the J call TRBJ2-6, with D possibly matching TRBD1 (5 bases). The sample taken for sequencing was peripheral blood. The source is a human donor in a cohort sampled during active COVID-19. The CDR3 here is CASSLEGAGANVLTF. CDR3 nucleotides: TGTGCCAGCAGTTTGGAAGGGGCTGGGGCCAACGTCCTGACTTTC.